This T cell receptor (beta chain) was recorded in a study of T-cell reconstitution after alpha-beta-depleted transplantation in children. Findings and limits, study-wide: One year after transplant, T-cell counts and diversity came mostly from newly produced T cells.

A library of TCRbeta sequences, prepared with unique molecular identifiers, was generated. MiXCR, applied by TCRdb to the PCR reads, yields one record per CDR3 protein. The data show about 400,000 distinct CDR3 sequences, roughly 17% seen once. This clonotype was seen ten or more times. Its antigen is still unknown. CDR3 length equals 12 residues. Germline loops: CDR1 SNHLY, CDR2 FYNNEI. Trimming pared 4 bases from V and 8 bases from J, leaving 9 bases between. This TCR was sampled from a boy under two years old who had a stem cell transplant for Wiskott-Aldrich syndrome, so the T cells may come from the graft donor. The chain has TRBV2 and TRBJ2-4; D possibly corresponds to TRBD2 (5 bases). Specimen: PBMCs, mostly from graft donor cells, collected 360 days after TCRalphabeta/CD19-depleted stem cell transplant. CDR3 sequence: CASSGKGDIQYF. The CDR3 nucleotides read TGTGCCAGCAGTGGGAAGGGAGACATTCAGTACTTC.